Listed here is a single TCR beta chain. In the authors' workflow: Estimation of nucleated cell counts relied on the amplification of reference gene primers. TCRdb's copy holds only in-frame clones and misses some; the assay was immunoSEQ multiplex PCR. That table furnishes V, J and clone size, whereas the DNA furnished D and trimming. The sample yields 130,000 or so clones, about 77% seen once. Germline V gene data show CDR1 as MNHEY and CDR2 as SMNVEV (reference sequence). This CDR3 is 13 amino acids long. The ends lost 6 bases at V and 12 bases at J; junction bases unmatched: 14. This entry belongs to a study of blood T cell repertoires in COVID-19. The wider study: Some COVID-19 samples were acute and others convalescent; all came from the United States, Italy and Spain. Sample material is recorded as cDNA or gDNA derived from T cells, B-cell-depleted T cells, or PBMCs.

The TCR comes from a human donor in a cohort sampled during active COVID-19. The sequenced material came from peripheral blood. The V gene is TRBV27, the J gene TRBJ2-7, with 7 bases fitting TRBD1. CDR3 in amino acids: CASRSLGTASWYF. CDR3 bases: TGTGCCAGCAGGAGCCTTGGGACAGCGTCGTGGTACTTC.